This is a list of T cell receptor beta chains from one sample in a study of T cells in Graves' hyperthyroidism and ophthalmopathy. TCRdb recomputed calls from the multiplex PCR reads with MiXCR, one row per CDR3 protein. The repertoire holds 500,000 to 550,000 distinct CDR3 sequences, with just under 20% as singletons. Sequencing was performed on blood. All receptors derive from a man aged 35 to 55 with Graves' ophthalmopathy. CDR3s include the opening cysteine and the closing phenylalanine or tryptophan. Fields, in order: J gene, D gene, clone size, V gene, CDR3 DNA, CDR3 protein. A D gene is named only where the DNA matches it firmly. Not every row has a clone size; where given, it reads once, few, many or a size class.

TRBJ2-1 | NA | NA | TRBV7-8 | TGTGTCAGCAGCTTAGGGGAAAGCTCCTACAATGAGCAGTTCTTC | CVSSLGESSYNEQFF
TRBJ1-4 | NA | NA | TRBV28 | TGTGCCAGCAGTGAGGGGGGTAAAGCTGAAAAACTGTTTTTT | CASSEGGKAEKLFF
TRBJ2-1 | NA | NA | TRBV15 | TGTGCCACCAGCAGAGATTTGGGGGCAGGGCGCAATGAGCAGTTCTTC | CATSRDLGAGRNEQFF
TRBJ2-1 | NA | many | TRBV20-1 | TGCAGTGTTCACCTGACACGATCCTACAATGAGCAGTTCTTC | CSVHLTRSYNEQFF
TRBJ2-1 | TRBD2 | NA | TRBV7-3 | TGTGCCAGCAGCCGGACTAGCGGGAGAACCTACAATGAGCAGTTCTTC | CASSRTSGRTYNEQFF
TRBJ1-2 | NA | NA | TRBV7-8 | TGTGCCAGCAGCTTAGGAAGGGAGACAGGCTTCTTCAGGGGCTACACCTTC | CASSLGRETGFFRGYTF
TRBJ2-7 | TRBD1 | many | TRBV16 | TGTGCCAGCAGCCAATGGACAGGGGGATACGAGCAGTACTTC | CASSQWTGGYEQYF
TRBJ2-7 | TRBD2 | many | TRBV30 | TGTGCCTGGAGTGCTAGCGGGGGGGACCAGCAGTACTTC | CAWSASGGDQQYF
TRBJ1-1 | NA | many | TRBV6-2/TRBV6-3 | TGTGCCAGCGATGCGGTTTACCAGGGGAACACTGAAGCTTTCTTT | CASDAVYQGNTEAFF
TRBJ1-5 | NA | few | TRBV12-3/TRBV12-4 | TGTGCCAGCAGTTTGGGGCAGTTGAATCAGCCCCAGCATTTT | CASSLGQLNQPQHF
TRBJ2-3 | NA | NA | TRBV12-3/TRBV12-4 | TGTGCCAGCAGTTTAAGCGGCTTGTCTAGCACAGATACGCAGTATTTT | CASSLSGLSSTDTQYF
TRBJ1-1 | NA | many | TRBV4-1 | TGCGCCAGCAGCCAGGCGCAAAACACTGAAGCTTTCTTT | CASSQAQNTEAFF
TRBJ1-5 | NA | NA | TRBV28 | TGTGCCAGCAGTTTTTTTAGTAGGGGGATGAGCAATCAGCCCCAGCATTTT | CASSFFSRGMSNQPQHF
TRBJ1-2 | TRBD1 | NA | TRBV20-1 | TGCAGTGCTATGCCCAGGACAGGGGGCTTTAATGGCTACACCTTC | CSAMPRTGGFNGYTF
TRBJ2-5 | TRBD2 | many | TRBV5-1 | TGCGCCAGCAGCTTAGGGACTACCTTCCCCCGAGAGACCCAGTACTTC | CASSLGTTFPRETQYF
TRBJ2-3 | TRBD2 | many | TRBV7-8 | TGTGCCAGCAGCTTCAGGCCTGCGGGGGGGCTGAACACAGATACGCAGTATTTT | CASSFRPAGGLNTDTQYF
TRBJ1-1 | NA | NA | TRBV7-8 | TGTGCCAGCAGCTTATCATCAGGGAGCGTCACTGAAGCTTTCTTT | CASSLSSGSVTEAFF
TRBJ2-3 | NA | NA | TRBV4-3 | TGCGCCAGCAGCCAAGGGGTTAGCACAGATACGCAGTATTTT | CASSQGVSTDTQYF
TRBJ1-2 | TRBD1 | many | TRBV2 | TGTGCCAGCAGTTCAGGGGTCCGGGACAGGGGAAGCTATGGCTACACCTTC | CASSSGVRDRGSYGYTF
TRBJ2-1 | TRBD2 | NA | TRBV27 | TGTGCCATCTCTAGCGGGGGCCCGAGGAATGAGCAGTTCTTC | CAISSGGPRNEQFF
TRBJ1-5 | NA | NA | TRBV18 | TGTGCCAGCTCACCTTCCTCAGGGCTCAATCAGCCCCAGCATTTT | CASSPSSGLNQPQHF
TRBJ2-7 | NA | few | TRBV4-1 | TGCGCCAGCAGCCAAGATCTTGGGAACTCCTACGAGCAGTACTTC | CASSQDLGNSYEQYF
TRBJ2-2 | TRBD2 | NA | TRBV24-1 | TGTGCCACCAGTGATCCTGGACTAGCGGGAAGTTTTTCCGGGGAGCTGTTTTTT | CATSDPGLAGSFSGELFF
TRBJ2-3 | NA | few | TRBV20-1 | TGCAGTGCTAGTAGGGGGGGACTTCCAGATACGCAGTATTTT | CSASRGGLPDTQYF